This TCR beta chain comes out of a study of high-grade serous ovarian cancer treatment subgroups. Study in general: Samples averaged approximately 15,000 reads and around 7,000 unique TCR beta rearrangements.

Tumor samples were obtained before definitive surgery or chemotherapy. TCRdb's table, derived via immunoSEQ multiplex PCR, lists solely in-frame clones and lacks some. The sample lists 950 to 1,100 clones; 70% to 85% were seen once. This TCR was sampled from a human donor with high-grade serous ovarian cancer. Sequencing input: tumor tissue.

Written as DNA, the CDR3 is TGCGCCAGCTCACAGGGGGCCGGAGGTACCTCACCCCTCCACTTT. It yields the protein CASSQGAGGTSPLHF. J is TRBJ1-6 and V is TRBV4-1, with TRBD1 matching over 9 bases. Looked up from germline, CDR1 is MGHRA and CDR2 is YSYEKL. The V segment lost 8 bases and the J segment 10 bases; nucleotides outside the gene matches: 12. CDR3 size: 15 residues.